Below, 9 T cell receptor beta chains from the same sample are listed, as sequenced in a study of cytomegalovirus exposure and HLA in healthy donors. This PCR relied on a set of 60 Vbeta primers and 13 Jbeta primers. This table comes from immunoSEQ multiplex PCR, and its TCRdb copy is limited to in-frame clones, with some not included. This table holds about 140,000 clones, around 85% found once. The specimen sequenced was PBMCs. The receptors were gathered from a man in his forties or fifties in good health and CMV-seropositive.

CDR3 nucleotides: TGTGCCAGCAGTTCGGGACAGGGGGGAGGCTACACCTTC. This translates into CASSSGQGGGYTF. The genes are TRBV28 and TRBJ1-2, with 11 bases aligning to TRBD1. This CDR3 region has 13 residues. Germline CDR1 MDHEN, CDR2 SYDVKM. The V segment lost 4 bases and the J segment 8 bases; nucleotides outside the gene matches: 3.

A few counts support this clone. The V call is TRBV7-9, the J call TRBJ2-7, with TRBD2 as a possible D gene (5 bases). The V and J ends lost 3 bases and 7 bases respectively, with 10 bases between them. This CDR3 spans 12 amino acids. Germline lookup yields CDR1 SEHNR and CDR2 FQNEAQ (reference sequence). In DNA form, the CDR3 reads TGTGCCAGCAGCTTGACGCCGGGGGAGCAGTACTTC. As protein: CASSLTPGEQYF.

The chain recombines TRBV19 with TRBJ2-7; 10 bases align to TRBD1. The germline CDR1 and CDR2 sequences are LNHDA and SQIVND (reference sequence). This CDR3 has 17 residues. The J segment lost 4 bases and the V segment lost 0 bases, leaving 9 bases of the junction unmatched. The CDR3 sequence is CASSIDVVGQGSYEQYF. The CDR3 nucleotides read TGTGCCAGTAGTATAGATGTGGTGGGACAGGGGTCATACGAGCAGTACTTC.

The chain recombines TRBV9 with TRBJ2-7; D is ambiguous. In germline, CDR1 is SGDLS, CDR2 YYNGEE. The CDR3 is 12 amino acids. Trimming shortened V by 4 bases and J by 6 bases, and 11 bases separated the two germline ends. CDR3 coding DNA: TGTGCCAGCAGCTCCCTTGGGCGCGAGCAGTACTTC. This gives the protein CASSSLGREQYF.

The V gene is TRBV29-1, the J gene TRBJ1-2; TRBD1 matches at 8 bases. CDR3 length: 13 amino acids. Germline V gene lookup returns CDR1 SQVTM and CDR2 ANQGSEA. Trimming at V came to 6 bases and at J to 7 bases, leaving 10 bases not matched to a gene. The CDR3 DNA sequence: TGCAGCGTAAAGACAGGGGAGGCTCGTGGCTACACCTTC. Encoded protein: CSVKTGEARGYTF. Full variable domain (remainder filled in from reference TRBV29-1 and TRBJ1-2): SAVISQKPSRDICQRGTSLTIQCQVDSQVTMMFWYRQQPGQSLTLIATANQGSEATYESGFVIDKFPISRPNLTFSTLTVSNMSPEDSSIYLCSVKTGEARGYTFGSGTRLTVV.

The chain's CDR3 is CASSPTSGFGEQFF. In DNA form, the CDR3 reads TGTGCCAGCAGCCCCACTAGCGGGTTTGGTGAGCAGTTCTTC. The gene calls are TRBV9 and TRBJ2-1, with 9 bases matching TRBD2. The CDR3 runs to 14 residues. Germline CDR1 is SGDLS and CDR2 is YYNGEE. V lost 4 bases and J lost 9; bases outside the gene matches: 8.

This chain connects TRBV27 to TRBJ2-7, with D possibly TRBD2 on 6 matching bases. From germline, CDR1 is MNHEY and CDR2 SMNVEV (reference sequence). CDR3 length: 15 residues. The ends were cut back, 3 bases at V and 7 bases at J, with 19 bases in the middle. The CDR3: CASSFGARGTGEQYF. The CDR3 nucleotides read TGTGCCAGCAGTTTTGGGGCCCGGGGGACGGGGGAGCAGTACTTC.

A note on this clone: An end of the junction differs from the germline gene, which may be a read error. In the same sample, other DNA sequences code for this CDR3. This chain joins TRBV27 and TRBJ1-2; unclear D gene. CDR1 is MNHEY and CDR2 is SMNVEV in the germline V gene (reference sequence). The CDR3 contains 14 residues. The CDR3 is CASSLWRGFQGYTF. The CDR3 region has the DNA TGTGCCAGCAGCTTATGGCGGGGTTTCCAGGGCTACACCTTC.

The J gene is TRBJ2-7, the V gene TRBV5-1, with D possibly matching TRBD2 (6 bases). CDR3 length: 15 amino acids. The V end lost 4 bases, the J end lost 7 bases, and 21 bases lay between the germline ends. Per germline, CDR1 SGHRS and CDR2 YFSETQ. The CDR3 DNA sequence: TGCGCCAGCAGCCCGGATGGGGGGACCCCTCGGGAGCAGTACTTC. It yields the protein CASSPDGGTPREQYF.